This TCR beta chain was identified in a study of blood T cell repertoires in COVID-19 (dated by TCRdb to the early 2020s). In terms of the full investigation: Samples from collaborators originated in the United States, Italy and Spain and spanned both the acute and convalescent phases of COVID-19. The prospective study material was composed of cDNA or gDNA derived from T cells, B-cell-depleted T cells, or PBMCs. The dataset comprised deeply sampled blood TCRbeta repertoires from subjects exposed to, actively infected with, or recovered from COVID-19. The repertoires were made available in a free public database intended to serve as a resource for research on the immune response to SARS-CoV-2. Samples were obtained from the ongoing ImmuneRACE study (first 160 participants) and from 1,000 to 1,500 subjects provided by 6 global collaborators. Nearly every sample came with metadata listing a de-identified subject ID, COVID-19 status, age in years and sex. HLA class I and class II types, where available, came from metadata supplied by the sample provider rather than from assay-based typing.

TCRbeta CDR3 regions were amplified from genomic DNA using the immunoSEQ Assay, a bias-controlled multiplex PCR. As for the original processing: Within the assay, amplification of reference gene primers was used to estimate how many nucleated cells each sample contained. To quantify the absolute abundance of each unique TCRbeta CDR3 rearrangement, sequence reads were collapsed and filtered. For each sample, productive Simpson clonality was calculated as the square root of Simpson's diversity index across productive rearrangements. TCRdb holds this immuneACCESS table with in-frame rearrangements only. Some clones are missing; in checked studies, unresolved V genes explain under half, and the rest has no known cause. The V and J calls and the clone size are those of that table, but D and trimming were determined from the DNA. Present in this sample are about 74,000 clones, 84% of which were seen just once. The ten largest make up approximately 35% of the sample.

The germline V gene sets CDR1 to MNHEY and CDR2 to SVGAGI. Trimming at the junction amounts to 4 bases on V and 15 bases on J, and the germline ends lie 20 bases apart. Including the terminal cysteine and phenylalanine, the CDR3 comprises 13 residues. The read is trimmed to its CDR3 DNA, 39 bases read in frame from base 1. The collaborating institutions used their own protocols to collect whole blood in K2EDTA tubes. For TCRbeta analysis, collaborators shipped samples as frozen whole blood, isolated PBMCs, or DNA extracted from either of those sample types. As regards this clone: The target of this receptor is not known. No qualities accompany the bases; no much larger clone lies one base away.

General conclusions and limits of the study: How much clinical and demographic metadata was included differed by source and by participant, and the metadata was provided uncurated.

Recombination connected TRBV6-5 to TRBJ2-3; the D gene is perhaps TRBD1, from 7 matching bases. The source is a man aged 70-80 years with acute or convalescent COVID-19. Sequenced: peripheral blood. The DNA is as follows: TGTGCCAGCAGTTCTCAGGGGGGCAGCTCCTCCTATTTT. The encoded protein is CASSSQGGSSSYF.